The 4 T cell receptor beta chains below come from one sample, sequenced in a study of spatial heterogeneity in lung cancer (dated by TCRdb to between 2018 and 2020). Receptor amplification or capture employed 5' RACE. The sequencer listed for this sample is NextSeq 500. The public reads were quality trimmed at Q25 with fastp and then assembled into clones with MiXCR by TCRdb, keeping productive beta chains. Entries are consolidated by CDR3 protein sequence, retaining the most common genes and DNA. The sample contains under 2,500 distinct CDR3 sequences, under 25% of them found a single time. The ten largest clones represent approximately 23% of the sample. Explained via the paper, the time point label denotes: sample taken at primary tumor resection. The material sequenced was normal lung tissue next to the tumor, taken at surgery. Receptor source: a male donor with early-stage non-small cell lung cancer.

The V call is TRBV5-1, the J call TRBJ2-3, with 8 bases fitting TRBD1. With V trimmed by 4 bases and J by 6 bases, 4 bases remained unmatched. Germline values: CDR1 SGHRS, CDR2 YFSETQ. This CDR3 comprises 13 residues. CDR3 in amino acids: CASSPTGADTQYF. CDR3 DNA: TGCGCCAGCAGCCCGACAGGGGCGGATACGCAGTATTTT.

By share, this clonotype ranks as large. This chain uses TRBV7-9 with TRBJ2-7, with D perhaps assigned TRBD1 or TRBD2 (5 bases each). Trimming shortened V by 4 bases and J by 5 bases, and 15 bases separated the two germline ends. Germline V CDR1 and CDR2: SEHNR, FQNEAQ (reference sequence). CDR3 length: 14 amino acids. CDR3 coding DNA: TGTGCCAGCAGCTCGGCGCTAGGGACCCACGAGCAGTACTTC. Translated, it gives CASSSALGTHEQYF.

The chain recombines TRBV27 with TRBJ2-1; the D gene is possibly TRBD2 (5 bases). The V end lost 3 bases, the J end lost 8 bases, and 11 bases lay between the germline ends. This CDR3 comprises 13 residues. Germline V gene lookup returns CDR1 MNHEY and CDR2 SMNVEV (reference sequence). CDR3 protein: CASSLGSIHEQFF. CDR3 bases: TGTGCCAGCAGTTTGGGGAGCATCCATGAGCAGTTCTTC.

This clonotype was detected a few times. This chain links TRBV20-1 with TRBJ1-1; possible D gene TRBD1, 5 bases. CDR1 and CDR2 (germline): DFQATT, SNEGSKA (reference sequence). CDR3 length: 12 residues. V was trimmed by 2 bases and J by 4 bases, leaving 8 bases between them. The CDR3 reads CSARQGGTEAFF. The CDR3 DNA sequence: TGCAGTGCTAGACAGGGAGGCACTGAAGCTTTCTTT.